At least ten counts were recorded for the clone carrying this T cell receptor (beta chain). Its antigen remains unidentified. J lost 4 bases, V lost 6 bases, and 12 bases had no gene match. The CDR3 extends over 16 amino acids. Germline V gives CDR1 MNHEY, CDR2 SVGEGT. The data were obtained in a study of T cell repertoires in cytomegalovirus infection. Study details: Shared public TCR beta signatures pointed to both CMV infection and a matching HLA type. General study results and limits: It was HLA-C-restricted CMV-specific TCR beta clonotypes that dominated the response ex vivo. CMV carriers with the relevant HLA were identified by cumulative public TCR beta family frequency.

One entry per CDR3 protein, called by TCRdb with MiXCR from the reads. Of over 300,000 distinct CDR3 sequences in the sample, 9.5% were seen once. The sequence came from a human donor in good health (CMV status not recorded). Some clones in this sample may be carry-over from other donors' samples. The sample consisted of PBMCs. This rearrangement joins TRBV6-2 or TRBV6-3 to TRBJ2-5; 9 positions match TRBD1. The CDR3 reads CASSQAYRGRRETQYF. The CDR3 DNA reads as TGTGCCAGCAGCCAAGCTTACAGGGGGCGCCGAGAGACCCAGTACTTC.